A single sample gave rise to the 2 T cell receptor beta chains below, sequenced in a study of cytomegalovirus exposure and HLA in healthy donors. It was with 60 Vbeta and 13 Jbeta primers that the PCR ran. The method was immunoSEQ multiplex PCR; TCRdb's version includes in-frame clones alone and lacks a portion of them. In the table there are 140,000 to 150,000 clones, roughly 80% of which are singletons. Sequenced sample: PBMCs. The receptors shown here come from a man aged 35-49 years in good health and CMV-seronegative.

This clone is a singleton in its sample. The V call is TRBV6-1, the J call TRBJ1-5, with a weak D call TRBD1 (5 bases). Deletions cut 6 bases from V and 5 bases from J, with 14 bases between. Germline lookup yields CDR1 MNHNS and CDR2 SASEGT. CDR3 length: 14 amino acids. CDR3 sequence (DNA): TGTGCCAGCAGCCAGGGAGGCGGGCATCAGCCCCAGCATTTT. Its translation: CASSQGGGHQPQHF.

The chain employs TRBV27 and TRBJ2-1; 10 nucleotides agree with TRBD1. This CDR3 comprises 14 residues. Losses at the gene ends were 5 bases for V and 9 bases for J; bases not matched to a gene: 7. The germline V gene encodes CDR1 MNHEY and CDR2 SMNVEV (reference sequence). The CDR3 nucleotides are TGTGCCAGCAGTCCCGGGACAGGGGTTACTGAGCAGTTCTTC. Protein sequence: CASSPGTGVTEQFF.